These 20 T cell receptor beta chains came from one sample sequenced in a study of shared clonotypes between healthy human individuals. Sequencing used immunoSEQ multiplex PCR; TCRdb keeps in-frame clones, though not all of them. Among about 490,000 clones listed, roughly 80% were seen once. The sequencing input was PBMCs. The receptor source for this set is a woman aged 40 to 55 in good health. Some clones in this sample may be carry-over from other donors' samples.

This clone occurred a few times. The gene calls are TRBV19 and TRBJ2-2; D might be TRBD2 (5 bases). The CDR3 sequence is 15 residues long. CDR1 is LNHDA, CDR2 SQIVND, per germline (reference sequence). V lost 1 base, J lost 5 bases, and 11 bases lay in between. The CDR3, as DNA: TGTGCCAGTAGTATAGCGGAGGAAGTGACCGGGGAGCTGTTTTTT. It codes for CASSIAEEVTGELFF.

The V call is TRBV6-1, the J call TRBJ1-2, with 7 nucleotides matching TRBD1. The length of the CDR3 is 14 residues. The germline gives CDR1 MNHNS, CDR2 SASEGT. The trim removed 3 bases at V and 4 bases at J, leaving 5 bases unmatched. CDR3 protein: CASSDRDSFYGYTF. The DNA for the CDR3 is TGTGCCAGCAGTGACCGGGACAGCTTCTATGGCTACACCTTC.

The rearrangement links TRBV2 to TRBJ1-3; possible D gene TRBD1, 5 bases. This CDR3 has 15 residues. The ends were cut back, 3 bases at V and 4 bases at J, with 13 bases in the middle. From germline, CDR1 is SNHLY and CDR2 FYNNEI. The CDR3 bases are TGTGCCAGCAGTGAGAAAGGAGGGGAAGGAAACACCATATATTTT. Protein sequence: CASSEKGGEGNTIYF. Looking up the rest from reference TRBV2 and TRBJ1-3 gives the full variable domain: EPEVTQTPSHQVTQMGQEVILRCVPISNHLYFYWYRQILGQKVEFLVSFYNNEISEKSEIFDDQFSVERPDGSNFTLKIRSTKLEDSAMYFCASSEKGGEGNTIYFGEGSWLTVV.

The chain uses TRBV5-1 and TRBJ2-5, with D hard to call. The V and J ends lost 1 base and 1 base respectively, with 8 bases between them. This CDR3 region has 14 residues. Germline V CDR1 and CDR2: SGHRS, YFSETQ. CDR3 sequence: CASSLSDGQETQYF. The CDR3 DNA follows: TGCGCCAGCAGCTTGTCCGACGGCCAAGAGACCCAGTACTTC.

The genes are TRBV7-8 and TRBJ2-7, with 8 bases matching TRBD1. The V segment lost 4 bases and the J segment 6 bases; nucleotides outside the gene matches: 8. CDR3 length equals 14 residues. Germline CDR1 reads SGHVS; CDR2 reads FQNEAQ. This CDR3 is CASSSNPDRAEQYF. The CDR3 bases are TGTGCCAGCAGCTCAAACCCGGACAGGGCCGAGCAGTACTTC.

This clone has just one count. The J gene is TRBJ2-4, the V gene TRBV7-6; 11 bases fit TRBD2. The CDR3 has 16 residues. V dropped 5 bases and J dropped 1; count of bases not matched to a gene: 4. Looked up from germline, CDR1 is SGHVS and CDR2 is FNYEAQ. The CDR3 protein is CASSPLAGGAKNIQYF. CDR3 sequence (DNA): TGTGCCAGCAGCCCTCTAGCGGGAGGCGCCAAAAACATTCAGTACTTC.

The chain employs TRBV7-3 and TRBJ1-1, with 8 bases matching TRBD1. Looked up from germline, CDR1 is SGHTA and CDR2 is FQGTGA. Unmatched junction bases numbered 5, after V lost 4 bases and J lost 4 bases. The CDR3 is 14 amino acids. CDR3 nucleotides: TGTGCCAGCAGCTCCCAGGGGGCCGGCACTGAAGCTTTCTTT. Protein sequence: CASSSQGAGTEAFF.

The chain has TRBV21-1 and TRBJ2-3. TRBV21-1 is deemed a pseudogene. CDR3 length equals 18 residues. In nucleotides, the CDR3 is TGTGCCAGCAGCAAAGCGCGTCATCCGGCACATCACACAGATACGCAGTATTTT. It codes for CASSKARHPAHHTDTQYF.

This chain links TRBV25-1 with TRBJ2-1, with TRBD2 matching 8 bases. The CDR3 contains 16 residues. Germline loops: CDR1 MGHDK, CDR2 SYGVNS. V was clipped by 4 bases and J by 2 bases; unmatched bases: 7. This chain's CDR3 is CASSGGGLVAYNEQFF. In nucleotides, the CDR3 is TGTGCCAGCAGTGGGGGGGGACTAGTTGCCTACAATGAGCAGTTCTTC.

This clone was recorded once. This rearrangement joins TRBV19 to TRBJ1-3; no reliable D call. V was trimmed by 3 bases and J by 0 bases, leaving 6 bases between them. The CDR3 consists of 14 residues. The germline V gene has CDR1 LNHDA and CDR2 SQIVND (reference sequence). The CDR3 DNA follows: TGTGCCAGTAGTATCCGGAGCTCTGGAAACACCATATATTTT. Amino acids: CASSIRSSGNTIYF.

The rearrangement links TRBV9 to TRBJ2-7; D remains unclear. CDR1 SGDLS and CDR2 YYNGEE come from the germline V gene. Trimming took off 0 bases at V and 6 bases at J, with 13 bases between the two ends. The CDR3 has 14 amino acids. The CDR3 spells CASSVGPLGGEQYF. CDR3 DNA: TGTGCCAGCAGCGTAGGCCCCCTGGGTGGCGAGCAGTACTTC.

The chain is built from TRBV19 and TRBJ2-3; weak D call: TRBD2 (7 bases). V lost 6 bases and J 8 bases, leaving 24 bases between the germline ends. CDR3 length: 16 residues. Germline V gives CDR1 LNHDA, CDR2 SQIVND (reference sequence). The CDR3 nucleotides are TGTGCCAGTAGGTTGGCGGGGGACACGTTCCCCCCTACGCAGTATTTT. Its translation: CASRLAGDTFPPTQYF.

The chain recombines TRBV13 with TRBJ2-7; 10 bases align to TRBD1. Germline V gene data show CDR1 as PRHDT and CDR2 as FYEKMQ (reference sequence). This CDR3 has 15 residues. Trimming removed 6 bases from V and 7 bases from J; junction bases left unmatched: 12. The CDR3 coding sequence is TGTGCCAGCAGACCATACTGGACAGGGGGTGGGGAGCAGTACTTC. Translating it yields CASRPYWTGGGEQYF.

J is TRBJ2-2 and V is TRBV25-1; D possibly corresponds to TRBD2 (6 bases). V was clipped by 4 bases and J by 4 bases, with 13 bases between them. CDR3 size: 15 residues. Germline loops: CDR1 MGHDK, CDR2 SYGVNS. Here the CDR3 DNA reads TGTGCCAGCAGTGTCGCCGGGACTTCCACCGGGGAGCTGTTTTTT. Protein: CASSVAGTSTGELFF. Filled out from reference TRBV25-1 and TRBJ2-2, the complete variable domain reads EADIYQTPRYLVIGTGKKITLECSQTMGHDKMYWYQQDPGMELHLIHYSYGVNSTEKGDLSSESTVSRIRTEHFPLTLESARPSHTSQYLCASSVAGTSTGELFFGEGSRLTVL.

The chain couples TRBV6-5 to TRBJ1-1, with D maybe TRBD1 (6 bases). The V gene lost 2 bases and the J gene lost 7 bases, with 14 bases spanning the gap. The CDR3 runs to 14 residues. Germline lookup yields CDR1 MNHEY and CDR2 SVGAGI. The chain's CDR3 is CASSYRSGHLEAFF. The CDR3 DNA reads TGTGCCAGCAGTTACCGTTCGGGACACCTTGAAGCTTTCTTT.

This chain links TRBV30 with TRBJ2-7, with D possibly being TRBD1 (6 bases). CDR1 is GTSNPN and CDR2 is SVGIG in the germline V gene (reference sequence). CDR3 size: 11 residues. V lost 8 bases, J lost 2 bases, and 10 bases lay in between. This CDR3 is CATGNTYEQYF. The CDR3 region has the DNA TGTGCCACAGGGAACACCTACGAGCAGTACTTC.

This clone was seen once. The chain joins TRBV15 to TRBJ2-6; TRBD1 is a possible D gene (6 bases). CDR1 and CDR2 from the germline V gene are LNHNV and YYDKDF (reference sequence). The CDR3 loop spans 16 amino acids. The V end lost 4 bases, the J end lost 1 base, and 11 bases lay between the germline ends. The CDR3 sequence: CATSKATGSGANVLTF. CDR3 nucleotide sequence: TGTGCCACCAGCAAAGCAACAGGGTCTGGGGCCAACGTCCTGACTTTC.

This clone was recorded a few times. The V and J genes are TRBV28 and TRBJ2-7, with TRBD1 matching over 7 bases. Germline V lookup: CDR1 MDHEN, CDR2 SYDVKM. V dropped 1 base and J dropped 1; count of bases not matched to a gene: 10. CDR3 length: 17 amino acids. In DNA form, the CDR3 reads TGTGCCAGCAGTTTATACTTTCGACAGGGTCGATCCTACGAGCAGTACTTC. It encodes CASSLYFRQGRSYEQYF.

The rearrangement uses TRBV18 and TRBJ2-7; D might be TRBD2 (5 bases). The germline V gene has CDR1 KGHSH and CDR2 LQKENI. The CDR3 length is 12 residues. Trimming removed 6 bases from V and 4 bases from J, with 10 bases in between. The CDR3: CASSAGGYEQYF. The CDR3 nucleotides are TGTGCCAGCTCTGCGGGTGGGTACGAGCAGTACTTC.

The V gene is TRBV7-3, the J gene TRBJ2-7; D not certain. Germline CDR1 reads SGHTA; CDR2 reads FQGTGA. This CDR3 is built from 12 residues. V was cut by 5 bases and J by 2 bases, with 7 bases left in between. As DNA, the CDR3 is TGTGCCAGCAGCCCTACGACCTACGAGCAGTACTTC. It specifies CASSPTTYEQYF.